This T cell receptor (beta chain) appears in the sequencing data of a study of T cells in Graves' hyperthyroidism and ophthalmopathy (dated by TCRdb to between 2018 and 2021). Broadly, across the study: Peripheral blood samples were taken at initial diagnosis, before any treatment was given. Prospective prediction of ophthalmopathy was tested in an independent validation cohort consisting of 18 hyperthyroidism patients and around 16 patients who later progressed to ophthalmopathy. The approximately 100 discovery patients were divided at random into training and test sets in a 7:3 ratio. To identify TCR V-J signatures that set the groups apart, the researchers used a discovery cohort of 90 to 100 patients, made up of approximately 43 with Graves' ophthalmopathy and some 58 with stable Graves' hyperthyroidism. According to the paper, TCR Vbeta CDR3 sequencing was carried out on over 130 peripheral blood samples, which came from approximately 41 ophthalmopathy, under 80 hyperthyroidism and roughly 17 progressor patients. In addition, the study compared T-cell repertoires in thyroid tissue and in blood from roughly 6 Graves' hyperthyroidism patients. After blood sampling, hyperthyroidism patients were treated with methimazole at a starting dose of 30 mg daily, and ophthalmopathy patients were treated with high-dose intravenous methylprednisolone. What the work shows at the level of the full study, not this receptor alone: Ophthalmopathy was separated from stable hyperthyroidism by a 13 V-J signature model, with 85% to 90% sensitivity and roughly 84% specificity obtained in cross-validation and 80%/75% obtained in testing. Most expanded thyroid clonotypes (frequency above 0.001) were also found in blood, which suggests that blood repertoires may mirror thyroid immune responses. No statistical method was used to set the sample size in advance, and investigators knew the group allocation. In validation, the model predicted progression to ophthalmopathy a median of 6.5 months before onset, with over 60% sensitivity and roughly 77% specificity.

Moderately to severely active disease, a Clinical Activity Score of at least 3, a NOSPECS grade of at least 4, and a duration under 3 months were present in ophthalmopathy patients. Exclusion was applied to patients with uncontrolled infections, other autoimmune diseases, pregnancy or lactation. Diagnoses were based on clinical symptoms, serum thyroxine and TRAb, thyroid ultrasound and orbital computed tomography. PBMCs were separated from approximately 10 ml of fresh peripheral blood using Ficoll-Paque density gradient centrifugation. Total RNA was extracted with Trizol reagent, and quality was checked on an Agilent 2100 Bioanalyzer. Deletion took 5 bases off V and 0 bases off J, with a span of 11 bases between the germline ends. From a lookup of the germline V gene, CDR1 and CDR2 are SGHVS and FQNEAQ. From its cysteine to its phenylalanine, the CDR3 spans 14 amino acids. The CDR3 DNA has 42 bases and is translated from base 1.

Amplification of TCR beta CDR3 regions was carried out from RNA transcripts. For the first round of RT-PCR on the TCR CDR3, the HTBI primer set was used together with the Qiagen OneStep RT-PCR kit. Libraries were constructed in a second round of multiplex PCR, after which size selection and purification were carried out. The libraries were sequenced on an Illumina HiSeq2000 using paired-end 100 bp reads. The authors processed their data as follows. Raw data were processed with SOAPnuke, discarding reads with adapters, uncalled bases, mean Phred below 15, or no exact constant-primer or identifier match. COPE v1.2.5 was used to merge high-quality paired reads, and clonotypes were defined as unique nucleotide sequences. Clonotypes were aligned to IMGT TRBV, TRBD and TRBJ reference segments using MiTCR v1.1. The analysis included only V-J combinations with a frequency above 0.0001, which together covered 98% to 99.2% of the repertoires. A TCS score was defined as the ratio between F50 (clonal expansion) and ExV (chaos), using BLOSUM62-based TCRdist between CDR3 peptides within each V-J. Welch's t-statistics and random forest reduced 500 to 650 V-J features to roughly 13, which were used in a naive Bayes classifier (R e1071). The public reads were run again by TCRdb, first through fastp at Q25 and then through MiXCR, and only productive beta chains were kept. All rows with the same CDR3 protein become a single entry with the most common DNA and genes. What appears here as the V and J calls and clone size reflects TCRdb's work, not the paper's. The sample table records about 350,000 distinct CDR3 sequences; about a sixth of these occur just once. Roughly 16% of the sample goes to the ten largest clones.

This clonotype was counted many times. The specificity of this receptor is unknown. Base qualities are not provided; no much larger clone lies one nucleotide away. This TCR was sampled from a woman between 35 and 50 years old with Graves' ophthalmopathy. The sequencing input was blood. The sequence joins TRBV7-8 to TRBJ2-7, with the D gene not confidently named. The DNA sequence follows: TGTGCCAGCAGCCACCTCGATAGCTCCTACGAGCAGTACTTC. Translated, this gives CASSHLDSSYEQYF.